Shown below are 5 T cell receptor beta chains from a single sample sequenced in a study of cytomegalovirus exposure and HLA in healthy donors. PCR amplification relied on 60 Vbeta primers (plus 13 Jbeta primers). Libraries were prepared by immunoSEQ multiplex PCR; TCRdb keeps only in-frame clonotypes and omits some of them. The sample yields 85,000 to 100,000 clones, 65% to 80% seen once. The sequencing sample was made of PBMCs. These receptors were taken from a human donor in good health.

The V gene is TRBV19, the J gene TRBJ1-2; TRBD1 matches at 8 bases. V dropped 4 bases and J dropped 8; count of bases not matched to a gene: 6. In germline, CDR1 is LNHDA, CDR2 SQIVND (reference sequence). This CDR3 has 13 amino acids. CDR3 in amino acids: CASSTQGVRGYTF. CDR3 DNA sequence: TGTGCCAGTAGTACACAGGGGGTTCGAGGCTACACCTTC.

This clone appeared a few times. The CDR3: CASSPPYTNTEAFF. The CDR3 DNA reads as TGTGCCAGCTCACCACCTTACACGAACACTGAAGCTTTCTTT. V is TRBV18 and J is TRBJ1-1; no firm D call. CDR1 is KGHSH and CDR2 is LQKENI in the germline V gene. Trimming shortened V by 0 bases and J by 1 base, and 6 bases separated the two germline ends. There are 14 residues in the CDR3.

The chain couples TRBV9 to TRBJ1-4; D is possibly TRBD1 (5 bases). This CDR3 contains 14 residues. The V end was cut by 8 bases, the J end by 6 bases, with 17 bases between. In germline, CDR1 is SGDLS, CDR2 YYNGEE. The CDR3 spells CARPSGVGDEKLFF. The CDR3 DNA reads TGTGCCAGACCCTCTGGGGTAGGGGATGAAAAACTGTTTTTT.

The rearrangement links TRBV6-5 to TRBJ1-5, with D possibly TRBD1 on 6 matching bases. Germline V gives CDR1 MNHEY, CDR2 SVGAGI. The CDR3 loop spans 13 amino acids. V dropped 8 bases and J dropped 7 bases, with 15 bases sitting between them. The CDR3 DNA reads as TGTGCCAGCGGGCCAGGGGTTACGCAGCCCCAGCATTTT. Its translation: CASGPGVTQPQHF.

The chain is built from TRBV6-1 and TRBJ2-7, with TRBD2 identical over 7 bases. CDR3 length: 17 residues. Trimming took 4 bases from V and 1 from J; bases not matched to a gene: 13. CDR1 is MNHNS and CDR2 is SASEGT in the germline V gene. CDR3 in DNA: TGTGCCAGCAGTGGACGGGGGGATTTGCGGATTTCCTACGAGCAGTACTTC. Amino acids: CASSGRGDLRISYEQYF.